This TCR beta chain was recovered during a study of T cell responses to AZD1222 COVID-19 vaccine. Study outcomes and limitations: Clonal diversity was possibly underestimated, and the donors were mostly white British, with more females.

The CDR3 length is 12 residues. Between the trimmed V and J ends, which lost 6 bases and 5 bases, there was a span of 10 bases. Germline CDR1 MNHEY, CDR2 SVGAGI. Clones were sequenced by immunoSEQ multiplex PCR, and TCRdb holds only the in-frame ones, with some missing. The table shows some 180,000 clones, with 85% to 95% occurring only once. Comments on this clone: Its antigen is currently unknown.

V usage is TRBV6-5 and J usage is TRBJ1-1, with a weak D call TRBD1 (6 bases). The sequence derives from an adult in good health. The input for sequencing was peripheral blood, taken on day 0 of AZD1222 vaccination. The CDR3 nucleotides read TGTGCCAGCAGGCACAGGGAAACTGAAGCTTTCTTT. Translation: CASRHRETEAFF.